Listed below are T cell receptor beta chains from one sample, sequenced in a study of shared clonotypes between healthy human individuals. The data were produced by immunoSEQ multiplex PCR, yet TCRdb's version contains in-frame clones alone and is incomplete. The sample has 2 million to 2.5 million clones; approximately 94% are singletons. Sequencing was carried out using naive CD4+ T cells sorted from blood. The receptor source for this set is a man aged 18 to 30 in good health. Each CDR3 is given with its conserved first and last residue. Fields, in order: J gene, D gene, clone size, V gene, CDR3 protein, CDR3 DNA. D genes are given only for firm matches. Clone size, where shown, is once, few, many, or a class for clones that have expanded.

TRBJ2-2 TRBD1 . TRBV7-8 CASSLNSWTGRAGELFF TGTGCCAGCAGCTTAAACTCATGGACAGGGCGCGCCGGGGAGCTGTTTTTT
TRBJ2-7 . . TRBV2 CASSNPGGTGSSYEQYF TGTGCCAGCAGCAACCCAGGGGGGACGGGGAGCTCCTACGAGCAGTACTTC
TRBJ2-7 . . TRBV6-1 CASSEVGEQYF TGTGCCAGCAGTGAAGTTGGCGAGCAGTACTTC
TRBJ2-7 TRBD1 . TRBV30 CAWSGGQGYEQYF TGTGCCTGGAGTGGTGGACAGGGTTACGAGCAGTACTTC
TRBJ1-2 . . TRBV2 CASRADTTGHGYTF TGTGCCAGCAGGGCCGACACCACAGGACATGGCTACACCTTC
TRBJ2-1 . . TRBV21-1 CASCGPGPRYNEQFF TGTGCCAGCTGCGGCCCGGGACCCAGGTACAATGAGCAGTTCTTC
TRBJ2-7 . . TRBV18 CASSPVLLEGAGEQYF TGTGCCAGCTCACCAGTGTTATTAGAGGGAGCGGGCGAGCAGTACTTC
TRBJ2-1 . . TRBV5-4 CASKGEAHNEQFF TGTGCCAGCAAGGGGGAGGCCCACAATGAGCAGTTCTTC
TRBJ2-2 . . TRBV27 CASSLSRTPPELFF TGTGCCAGCAGTTTATCGCGGACTCCTCCGGAGCTGTTTTTT
TRBJ2-5 TRBD2 . TRBV30 CAWYPGGARGETQYF TGTGCCTGGTACCCCGGGGGGGCACGAGGAGAGACCCAGTACTTC
TRBJ1-6 . . TRBV6-1 CASSEGRATGSSPLHF TGTGCCAGCAGTGAAGGGAGGGCTACAGGGAGTTCACCCCTCCACTTT
TRBJ1-3 . . TRBV28 CASSLPLGRSSGNTIYF TGTGCCAGCAGTTTACCCCTCGGCAGGAGCTCTGGAAACACCATATATTTT
TRBJ1-5 . once TRBV5-1 CASSSGYSNQPQHF TGCGCCAGCAGCTCAGGGTATTCGAATCAGCCCCAGCATTTT
TRBJ2-7 . . TRBV4-3 CASSQDSGPWNEQYF TGCGCCAGCAGCCAAGACAGCGGGCCGTGGAACGAGCAGTACTTC
TRBJ1-6 . . TRBV10-2 CASSERQSTPLHF TGCGCCAGCAGTGAGAGACAATCTACACCCCTCCACTTT
TRBJ1-6 . . TRBV9 CASSVAGNSPLHF TGTGCCAGCAGCGTAGCCGGTAATTCACCCCTCCACTTT
TRBJ1-2 . . TRBV25-1 CAAPAGPHYGYTF TGTGCCGCACCCGCAGGACCCCACTATGGCTACACCTTC
TRBJ2-3 . . TRBV10-3 CAISENTDTQYF TGTGCCATCAGTGAGAACACAGATACGCAGTATTTT
TRBJ2-4 TRBD1 . TRBV5-1 CASSPRQGAYELNPLAKNIQYF TGCGCCAGCAGCCCGAGGCAGGGGGCGTACGAATTGAACCCTCTAGCCAAAAACATTCAGTACTTC
TRBJ2-7 TRBD2 . TRBV5-6 CASSPPGGTYEQYF TGTGCCAGCAGCCCTCCGGGGGGGACCTACGAGCAGTACTTC
TRBJ1-1 . . TRBV7-9 CADRPGTEAFF TGTGCCGACCGACCTGGGACTGAAGCTTTCTTT
TRBJ1-1 TRBD1 once TRBV6-4 CASSPSRDRELGTEAFF TGTGCCAGCAGCCCAAGTCGGGACAGGGAGTTAGGCACTGAAGCTTTCTTT
TRBJ2-7 . . TRBV28 CASSSGTPSYEQYF TGTGCCAGCAGTTCCGGGACTCCCTCCTACGAGCAGTACTTC
TRBJ1-6 . . TRBV7-8 CASSVTGGAGYNSPLHF TGTGCCAGCAGCGTCACGGGGGGGGCAGGGTACAATTCACCCCTCCACTTT
TRBJ1-2 . . TRBV2 CASSERQSYGYTF TGTGCCAGCAGTGAACGCCAGTCGTATGGCTACACCTTC
TRBJ2-1 TRBD1 . TRBV28 CASSLGGRDEQFF TGTGCCAGCAGTCTAGGGGGCCGCGATGAGCAGTTCTTC
TRBJ1-6 . . TRBV27 CASSSQRATSSYNSPLHF TGTGCCAGCAGTTCCCAGAGAGCAACGAGCTCCTATAATTCACCCCTCCACTTT
TRBJ2-1 . . TRBV5-1 CATNSGTNNEQFF TGCGCCACCAACTCCGGGACAAACAATGAGCAGTTCTTC
TRBJ2-7 . . TRBV27 CASSSGVLSYEQYF TGTGCCAGCAGTTCTGGCGTCCTCTCCTACGAGCAGTACTTC
TRBJ2-3 TRBD2 . TRBV5-4 CASSPEGWGGRSDTQYF TGTGCCAGCAGCCCGGAGGGTTGGGGCGGGAGGTCAGATACGCAGTATTTT
TRBJ1-1 TRBD1 . TRBV10-3 CAISEETGGLNTEAFF TGTGCCATCAGTGAGGAGACAGGGGGGCTGAACACTGAAGCTTTCTTT
TRBJ2-5 . . TRBV10-2 CASSESGAAQETQYF TGCGCCAGCAGTGAGTCGGGAGCGGCCCAAGAGACCCAGTACTTC